Listed below are T cell receptor beta chains from one sample, sequenced in a study of blood T cell repertoires in COVID-19. TCRdb keeps only in-frame clones here, not all; method: immunoSEQ multiplex PCR. The sample has 50,000 to 75,000 clones; 65% to 80% are singletons. Sequencing was done on a sample of peripheral blood. The receptors stem from a human donor in a cohort sampled during active COVID-19. The conserved cysteine and the conserved F or W are not part of the CDR3 here.

v_call cdr3_length cdr3_aa
TRBV28 14 ASRPSGTGGADGYT
TRBV7-9 12 ASSLGLALDIEY
TRBV14 19 ASSQEVGRDRVSSSYNEQF
TRBV5-1 15 ASSLAQGQGASETQY
TRBV6-1 14 ASSELATKTVDTQY
TRBV4-1 13 ASSETGGWNSPLH
TRBV6-2/TRBV6-3 16 ASSYGRGLAGGQETQY
TRBV5-6 14 ARSSGGGAVDYGYT
TRBV3-1/TRBV3-2 11 ASSQDFIYGYT
TRBV11-2 13 ASSLALAGGNEQF
TRBV30 12 AWTSGGAQETQY
TRBV28 12 ASSLWGEGQPQH
TRBV5-1 11 ASSTGNDYGYT
TRBV29-1 10 SVEDFSYEQY
TRBV2 9 ASSERYGYT
TRBV6-1 8 ASSDLQRV